This TCR beta chain was recorded in a study of technical replicates of blood from a few donors. TCRdb's table, derived via immunoSEQ multiplex PCR, lists solely in-frame clones and lacks some. The data hold 79,000 or so clones, with about nine tenths observed a single time. Trimming shortened V by 1 base and J by 5 bases, and 11 bases separated the two germline ends. This CDR3 is 15 amino acids long. The germline gives CDR1 LGHNA, CDR2 YSLEER. The sequencing sample was made of T cells isolated from PBMCs. The receptor's source is a human donor in good health. The rearrangement uses TRBV4-3 and TRBJ1-4, with D tentatively TRBD1 (5 bases). CDR3 nucleotide sequence: TGCGCCAGCAGCCAAGTCTACGGGGGGAATGAAAAACTGTTTTTT. Translating gives CASSQVYGGNEKLFF.